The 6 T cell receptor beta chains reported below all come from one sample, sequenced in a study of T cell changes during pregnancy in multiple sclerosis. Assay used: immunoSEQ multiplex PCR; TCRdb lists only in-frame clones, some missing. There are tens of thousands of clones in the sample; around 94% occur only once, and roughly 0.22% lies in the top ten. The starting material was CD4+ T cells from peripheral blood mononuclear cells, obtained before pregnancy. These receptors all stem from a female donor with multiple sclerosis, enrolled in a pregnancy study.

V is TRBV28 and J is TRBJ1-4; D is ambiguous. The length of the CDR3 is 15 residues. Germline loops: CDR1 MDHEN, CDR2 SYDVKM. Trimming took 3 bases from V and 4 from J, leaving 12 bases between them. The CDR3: CASSFQPGINEKLFF. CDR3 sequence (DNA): TGTGCCAGCAGTTTCCAACCGGGGATTAATGAAAAACTGTTTTTT.

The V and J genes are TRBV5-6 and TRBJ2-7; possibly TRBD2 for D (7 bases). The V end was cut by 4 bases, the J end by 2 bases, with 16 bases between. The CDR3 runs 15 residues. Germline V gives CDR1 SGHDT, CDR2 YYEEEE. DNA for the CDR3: TGTGCCAGCAGCCTTCACGGGGGGCCAACCTACGAGCAGTACTTC. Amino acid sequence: CASSLHGGPTYEQYF.

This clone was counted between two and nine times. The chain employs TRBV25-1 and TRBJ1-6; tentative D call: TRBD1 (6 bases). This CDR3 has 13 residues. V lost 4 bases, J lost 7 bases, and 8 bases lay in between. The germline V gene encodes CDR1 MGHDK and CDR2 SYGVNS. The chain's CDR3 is CASSARGNSPLHF. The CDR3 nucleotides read TGTGCCAGCAGTGCCAGGGGAAATTCACCCCTCCACTTT.

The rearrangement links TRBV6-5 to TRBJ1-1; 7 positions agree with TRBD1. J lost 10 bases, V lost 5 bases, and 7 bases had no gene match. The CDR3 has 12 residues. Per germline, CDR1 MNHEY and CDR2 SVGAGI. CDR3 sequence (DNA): TGTGCCAGCAGTCAAACAGGGGCCAGAGCTTTCTTT. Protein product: CASSQTGARAFF.

The CDR3, as DNA: TGTGCCAGCAGCCTAGACAACTACGAGCAGTACTTC. Amino acids: CASSLDNYEQYF. This chain connects TRBV7-9 to TRBJ2-7; D is unclear. The ends were cut back, 5 bases at V and 3 bases at J, with 8 bases in the middle. The CDR3 runs 12 residues. The germline V gene encodes CDR1 SEHNR and CDR2 FQNEAQ (reference sequence).

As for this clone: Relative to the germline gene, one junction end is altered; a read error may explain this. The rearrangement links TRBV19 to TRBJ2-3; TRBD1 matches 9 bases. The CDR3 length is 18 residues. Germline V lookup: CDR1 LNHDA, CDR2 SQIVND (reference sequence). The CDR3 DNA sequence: TGCGCCAGTGGGGCCTTTCCCGGGACAGGGAAAGACGCAGATACGCAGTATTTT. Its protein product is CASGAFPGTGKDADTQYF.